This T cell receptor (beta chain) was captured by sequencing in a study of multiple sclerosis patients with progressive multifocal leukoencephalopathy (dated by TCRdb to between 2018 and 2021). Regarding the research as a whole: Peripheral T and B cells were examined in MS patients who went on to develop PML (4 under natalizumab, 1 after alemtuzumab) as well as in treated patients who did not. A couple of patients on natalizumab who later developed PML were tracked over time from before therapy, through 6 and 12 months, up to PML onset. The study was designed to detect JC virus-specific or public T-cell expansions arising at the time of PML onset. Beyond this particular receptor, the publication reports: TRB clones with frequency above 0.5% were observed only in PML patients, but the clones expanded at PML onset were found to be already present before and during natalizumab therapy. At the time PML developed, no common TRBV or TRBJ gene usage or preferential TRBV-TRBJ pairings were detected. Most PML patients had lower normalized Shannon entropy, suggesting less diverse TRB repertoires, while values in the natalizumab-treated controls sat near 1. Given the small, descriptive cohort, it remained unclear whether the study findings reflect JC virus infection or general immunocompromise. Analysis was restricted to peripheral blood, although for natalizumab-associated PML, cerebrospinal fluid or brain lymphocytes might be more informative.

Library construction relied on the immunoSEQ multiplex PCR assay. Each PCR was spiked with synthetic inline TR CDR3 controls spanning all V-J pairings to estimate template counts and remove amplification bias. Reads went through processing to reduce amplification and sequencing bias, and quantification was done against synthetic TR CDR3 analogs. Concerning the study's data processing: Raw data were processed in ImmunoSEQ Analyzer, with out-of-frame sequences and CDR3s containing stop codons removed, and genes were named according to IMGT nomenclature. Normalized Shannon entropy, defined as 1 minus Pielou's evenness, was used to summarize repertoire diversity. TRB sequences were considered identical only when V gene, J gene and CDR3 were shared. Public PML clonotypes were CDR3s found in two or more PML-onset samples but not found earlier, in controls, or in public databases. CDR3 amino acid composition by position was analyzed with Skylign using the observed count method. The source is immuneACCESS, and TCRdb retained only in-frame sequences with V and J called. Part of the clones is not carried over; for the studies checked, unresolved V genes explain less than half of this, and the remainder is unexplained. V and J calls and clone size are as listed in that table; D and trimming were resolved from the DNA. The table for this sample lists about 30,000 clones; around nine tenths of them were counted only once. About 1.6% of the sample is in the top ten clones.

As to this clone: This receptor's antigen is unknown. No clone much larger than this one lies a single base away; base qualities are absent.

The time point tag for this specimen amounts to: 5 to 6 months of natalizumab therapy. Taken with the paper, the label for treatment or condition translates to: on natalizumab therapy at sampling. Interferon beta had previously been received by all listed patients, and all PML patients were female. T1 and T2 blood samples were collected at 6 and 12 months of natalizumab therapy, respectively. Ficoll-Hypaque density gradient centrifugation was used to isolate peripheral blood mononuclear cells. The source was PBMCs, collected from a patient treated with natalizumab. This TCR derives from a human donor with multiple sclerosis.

The CDR3 in this case is CASSGRGRAILGANVLTF. The nucleotides read TGTGCCAGCAGCGGGAGGGGCAGGGCAATTCTCGGGGCCAACGTCCTGACTTTC. The sequence links TRBV9 to TRBJ2-6; a tentative D match to TRBD2 spans 6 bases. CDR1 and CDR2, per the germline V gene, are SGDLS and YYNGEE. Deletion took 3 bases off V and 4 bases off J, with a span of 20 bases between the germline ends. There are 18 amino acids in the CDR3, from cysteine to phenylalanine inclusive. Just CDR3 DNA is preserved here, 54 bases in frame from base 1. With the portions outside the CDR3 filled from the reference TRBV9 and TRBJ2-6 genes, the complete variable region becomes DSGVTQTPKHLITATGQRVTLRCSPRSGDLSVYWYQQSLDQGLQFLIQYYNGEERAKGNILERFSAQQFPDLHSELNLSSLELGDSALYFCASSGRGRAILGANVLTFGAGSRLTVL.